This T cell receptor beta chain was documented in a study of immune heterogeneity within non-small cell lung tumors. In germline, CDR1 is SEHNR, CDR2 FQNEAQ (reference sequence). V lost 1 base to trimming and J lost 9 bases; unmatched junction nucleotides: 7. The CDR3 is made up of 17 amino acids. This clonotype was detected a few times. It was a multiplex PCR that amplified TCR beta CDR3, with 32 V and 13 J primers. Each CDR3 protein is one row after TCRdb ran MiXCR on the multiplex PCR reads. This repertoire shows roughly 10,000 distinct CDR3 sequences, about 20% found once; its top ten account for under 4%. Each sample used around 600 ng of genomic DNA from bulk tumor tissue. Surgery yielded several widely spaced biopsies per primary tumor. The cohort was untreated, with newly diagnosed non-small cell lung cancer undergoing curative surgery.

The sample was lung tumor tissue. The source of this sequence is a man between 60 and 75 years old with non-small cell lung cancer. This chain connects TRBV7-9 to TRBJ2-1; 15 bases align to TRBD2. CDR3 region: CASSLGTSGRALFEQFF. The CDR3 nucleotides read TGTGCCAGCAGCTTAGGGACTAGCGGGAGGGCCTTGTTTGAGCAGTTCTTC.